This T cell receptor (beta chain) was profiled in a study of control samples from healthy donors and cancer patients. TCRdb's copy holds only in-frame clones and misses some; the assay was immunoSEQ multiplex PCR. The sample has under 150,000 clones; around 85% are singletons. The receptor was isolated from a woman in her thirties in good health. The specimen sequenced was blood.

The CDR3 DNA is TGTGCCTGGAGTGTAAAGGGTTCACCCCTCCACTTT. Its translation: CAWSVKGSPLHF. The chain uses TRBV30 and TRBJ1-6; no clear D gene. Germline V gene lookup returns CDR1 GTSNPN and CDR2 SVGIG (reference sequence). V was pared by 0 bases and J by 9 bases, with 6 bases between. This CDR3 comprises 12 residues.